What follows are 22 T cell receptor beta chains derived from one specimen sequenced in a study of CD4 T cells in relation to SARS-CoV-2 and coronaviruses. The data were produced by immunoSEQ multiplex PCR, yet TCRdb's version contains in-frame clones alone and is incomplete. The sample holds about 24,000 clones, approximately 76% seen once. These receptors' targets are unknown. Unexposed donor CD4+ T cells date from about 2011-2019, before the COVID-19 pandemic. CD4+ T cells were isolated from the cells after 10 days of culture. Sequencing was done on a sample of CD4+ T cells from PBMCs, cultured in vitro. The receptors were sampled from a human donor in good health.

This clone was detected only once. As DNA, the CDR3 is TGTGCCAGCAGCTTTGGTTCCGGTTTTAACTATGGCTACACCTTC. Protein sequence: CASSFGSGFNYGYTF. The rearrangement links TRBV7-2 to TRBJ1-2; D is uncertain. CDR1 and CDR2 (germline): SGHTA, FQGNSA. The CDR3 is 15 amino acids. The ends were cut back, 3 bases at V and 1 base at J, with 12 bases in the middle.

The rearrangement joins TRBV14 to TRBJ1-2; 10 bases are a match to TRBD1. V was clipped by 3 bases and J by 9 bases; unmatched bases: 10. The CDR3 is made up of 15 amino acids. The germline V gene encodes CDR1 SGHDN and CDR2 FVKESK. The CDR3 here is CASSQDSGTGECYTF. The CDR3 DNA reads TGTGCCAGCAGCCAGGACTCCGGGACAGGGGAATGCTACACCTTC.

The rearrangement uses TRBV14 and TRBJ2-5; the D gene is possibly TRBD2 (5 bases). Germline CDR1 SGHDN, CDR2 FVKESK. This CDR3 contains 15 residues. Trimming took 1 base from V and 0 from J, leaving 9 bases between them. CDR3 DNA: TGTGCCAGCAGCCAAGTCGAGGGTTACCAAGAGACCCAGTACTTC. This gives the protein CASSQVEGYQETQYF.

This sequence joins TRBV29-1 and TRBJ2-5; 7 positions match TRBD1. Germline V CDR1 and CDR2: SQVTM, ANQGSEA. CDR3 size: 13 residues. With V trimmed by 7 bases and J by 4 bases, 9 bases remained unmatched. This CDR3 reads CSAGNRGGETQYF. CDR3 nucleotides: TGCAGCGCCGGGAACAGGGGTGGAGAGACCCAGTACTTC.

This clone has just one count. The J gene is TRBJ2-2, the V gene TRBV5-1; TRBD1 matches 9 bases. Germline values: CDR1 SGHRS, CDR2 YFSETQ. CDR3 size: 15 residues. V shed 4 bases and J 6 bases; nucleotides not matched to a gene: 7. The DNA for the CDR3 is TGCGCCAGCAGCGGGGGACAGGGAAGGGCCGGGGAGCTGTTTTTT. It is translated as CASSGGQGRAGELFF.

V and J are TRBV5-1 and TRBJ2-1; D is undetermined. V lost 0 bases and J lost 0, with 4 bases in between. Germline V CDR1 and CDR2: SGHRS, YFSETQ. This CDR3 has 14 residues. The CDR3 region is CASSLADSYNEQFF. In nucleotides, the CDR3 is TGCGCCAGCAGCTTGGCAGACTCCTACAATGAGCAGTTCTTC.

The V gene is TRBV7-3, the J gene TRBJ2-1; TRBD1 matches 8 bases. Germline V gives CDR1 SGHTA, CDR2 FQGTGA. The V segment lost 0 bases and the J segment 15 bases; nucleotides outside the gene matches: 7. This CDR3 is 13 amino acids long. The CDR3 DNA reads TGTGCCAGCAGCTTAACCGGACAGGGCCCGCCGTTCTTC. This gives the protein CASSLTGQGPPFF.

The V gene is TRBV15, the J gene TRBJ2-5; 9 positions agree with TRBD2. This CDR3 region has 15 residues. Germline CDR1 LNHNV, CDR2 YYDKDF (reference sequence). The V segment lost 5 bases and the J segment 5 bases; nucleotides outside the gene matches: 9. DNA of the CDR3: TGTGCCACCAGCGGAGCGGGAGGAGTAGGGGAGACCCAGTACTTC. Translating it yields CATSGAGGVGETQYF. The whole variable domain, filled in from reference TRBV15 and TRBJ2-5, reads DAMVIQNPRYQVTQFGKPVTLSCSQTLNHNVMYWYQQKSSQAPKLLFHYYDKDFNNEADTPDNFQSRRPNTSFCFLDIRSPGLGDTAMYLCATSGAGGVGETQYFGPGTRLLVL.

This clone was counted only a few times. V is TRBV10-3 and J is TRBJ2-1; D possibly uses TRBD1 or TRBD2 (5 bases each). V lost 6 bases, J lost 5 bases, and 26 bases lay in between. This CDR3 has 18 amino acids. Per the germline V gene, CDR1 is ENHRY and CDR2 is SYGVKD. The CDR3 region has the DNA TGTGCCATCAGACCTGAAGTTTGGGGGAGAGGGGCTCACAATGAGCAGTTCTTC. Its protein product is CAIRPEVWGRGAHNEQFF.

The chain employs TRBV28 and TRBJ2-1, with 8 nucleotides matching TRBD2. From germline, CDR1 is MDHEN and CDR2 SYDVKM. The ends lost 6 bases at V and 6 bases at J; junction bases unmatched: 10. This CDR3 has 15 residues. CDR3 residues: CASREGLVWTNEQFF. As DNA, the CDR3 is TGTGCCAGCAGAGAGGGACTAGTGTGGACCAATGAGCAGTTCTTC.

V is TRBV28 and J is TRBJ1-2; 7 bases are a match to TRBD1. The V gene's germline CDR1 is MDHEN and CDR2 SYDVKM. J was trimmed by 0 bases and V by 5 bases; bases with no gene match: 6. This CDR3 is built from 15 residues. Here the CDR3 reads CASSPPDRPNYGYTF. CDR3 DNA sequence: TGTGCCAGCAGTCCCCCGGACAGGCCTAACTATGGCTACACCTTC.

The V and J genes are TRBV11-2 and TRBJ2-3, with a possible D match to TRBD1 (6 bases). The CDR3 runs to 16 residues. Per germline, CDR1 SGHAT and CDR2 FQNNGV. Trimming removed 2 bases from V and 8 bases from J, with 20 bases in between. CDR3 sequence reads: CASSLSGQFTDSTQYF. The CDR3 bases are TGTGCCAGCAGCTTATCAGGACAGTTTACTGATAGTACGCAGTATTTT.

This chain links TRBV5-1 with TRBJ1-1; D call uncertain. Germline CDR1 and CDR2: SGHRS and YFSETQ. The CDR3 length is 15 residues. Deletions cut 0 bases from V and 5 bases from J, with 14 bases between. CDR3 region: CASSLGGAPGTEAFF. CDR3 coding DNA: TGCGCCAGCAGCTTGGGCGGAGCCCCCGGAACTGAAGCTTTCTTT.

V is TRBV30 and J is TRBJ1-1; possibly TRBD1 for D (5 bases). V gave up 0 bases and J gave up 0 bases, with 5 bases separating them. CDR1 and CDR2 (germline): GTSNPN, SVGIG (reference sequence). The CDR3 length is 13 residues. The CDR3 sequence: CAWSVGVNTEAFF. The CDR3, as DNA: TGTGCCTGGAGTGTAGGGGTGAACACTGAAGCTTTCTTT.

The V gene is TRBV7-7, the J gene TRBJ2-4, with 8 bases identical to TRBD1. Germline assignment: CDR1 SSHAT and CDR2 FNYEAQ (reference sequence). CDR3 length: 19 residues. V lost 5 bases and J lost 3; bases outside the gene matches: 18. The CDR3 DNA is TGTGCCAGCAGCGCCAACGTGGACAGGGTCTATCTGGACAAAAACATTCAGTACTTC. This gives the protein CASSANVDRVYLDKNIQYF.

This chain links TRBV9 with TRBJ2-2, with D maybe TRBD2 (6 bases). The germline CDR1 and CDR2 sequences are SGDLS and YYNGEE. V was clipped by 0 bases and J by 6 bases, with 12 bases between them. This CDR3 has 15 amino acids. CDR3 sequence: CASSVDPGVAGELFF. In nucleotides, the CDR3 is TGTGCCAGCAGCGTAGATCCGGGAGTTGCCGGGGAGCTGTTTTTT.

The chain links TRBV30 to TRBJ1-1; D is ambiguous. V shed 0 bases and J shed 6 bases, with 11 bases lying between them. The CDR3 spans 13 residues. Looked up from germline, CDR1 is GTSNPN and CDR2 is SVGIG (reference sequence). Here the CDR3 DNA reads TGTGCCTGGAGTGTAAAAGGGAAGGCTGAAGCTTTCTTT. Protein product: CAWSVKGKAEAFF.

The chain combines TRBV28 with TRBJ1-1, with D uncertain. V was cut by 4 bases and J by 0 bases, with 9 bases left in between. Per the germline V gene, CDR1 is MDHEN and CDR2 is SYDVKM. The CDR3 has 14 residues. This chain's CDR3 is CASSSGSLNTEAFF. The CDR3 DNA sequence: TGTGCCAGCAGTTCGGGGTCTTTGAACACTGAAGCTTTCTTT.

This sequence joins TRBV7-2 and TRBJ2-7, with D tentatively TRBD2 (6 bases). Trimming left V 2 bases short and J 2 bases short, with 10 bases between. This CDR3 region has 14 residues. Germline V gene data show CDR1 as SGHTA and CDR2 as FQGNSA. CDR3 protein: CASSLSGGAYEQYF. As DNA, the CDR3 is TGTGCCAGCAGCTTAAGCGGCGGGGCCTACGAGCAGTACTTC. The variable domain in full, with the rest retrieved from reference TRBV7-2 and TRBJ2-7, is GAGVSQSPSNKVTEKGKDVELRCDPISGHTALYWYRQSLGQGLEFLIYFQGNSAPDKSGLPSDRFSAERTGGSVSTLTIQRTQQEDSAVYLCASSLSGGAYEQYFGPGTRLTVT.

CDR3 DNA sequence: TGTGCCAGCAGCCTCCGGACTAGCGGGAGGACAGATACGCAGTATTTT. Translation gives CASSLRTSGRTDTQYF. The rearrangement uses TRBV5-4 and TRBJ2-3; the match to TRBD2 covers 14 bases. Germline V gene lookup returns CDR1 SGHNT and CDR2 YYREEE (reference sequence). Trimming at V came to 4 bases and at J to 3 bases, leaving 4 bases not matched to a gene. The CDR3 has 16 residues.

The chain links TRBV14 to TRBJ1-2; no clear D gene. The length of the CDR3 is 13 residues. V was shortened by 1 base and J by 5 bases, with 8 bases between the two germline ends. Germline V CDR1 and CDR2: SGHDN, FVKESK. The CDR3: CASSQGAVYGYTF. CDR3 sequence (DNA): TGTGCCAGCAGCCAAGGGGCGGTATATGGCTACACCTTC.

The sample holds a few counts of this clone. The chain employs TRBV11-2 and TRBJ2-2; no firm D call. The V gene lost 5 bases and the J gene lost 6 bases, with 7 bases spanning the gap. The germline CDR1 and CDR2 sequences are SGHAT and FQNNGV. The CDR3 loop spans 12 amino acids. The CDR3 DNA sequence: TGTGCCAGCAGCGCTGTCGCCGGGGAGCTGTTTTTT. Amino acid sequence: CASSAVAGELFF.